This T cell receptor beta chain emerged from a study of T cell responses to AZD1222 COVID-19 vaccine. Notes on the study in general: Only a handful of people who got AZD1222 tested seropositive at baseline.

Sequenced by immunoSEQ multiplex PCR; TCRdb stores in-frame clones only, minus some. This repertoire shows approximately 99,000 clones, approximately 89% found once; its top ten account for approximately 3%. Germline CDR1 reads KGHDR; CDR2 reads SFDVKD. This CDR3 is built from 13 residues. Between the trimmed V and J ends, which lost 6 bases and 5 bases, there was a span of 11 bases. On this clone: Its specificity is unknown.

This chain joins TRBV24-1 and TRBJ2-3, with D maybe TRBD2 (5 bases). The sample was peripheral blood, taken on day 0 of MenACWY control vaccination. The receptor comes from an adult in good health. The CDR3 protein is CATSIGEGDTQYF. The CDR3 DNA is TGTGCCACCAGTATCGGGGAAGGAGATACGCAGTATTTT.